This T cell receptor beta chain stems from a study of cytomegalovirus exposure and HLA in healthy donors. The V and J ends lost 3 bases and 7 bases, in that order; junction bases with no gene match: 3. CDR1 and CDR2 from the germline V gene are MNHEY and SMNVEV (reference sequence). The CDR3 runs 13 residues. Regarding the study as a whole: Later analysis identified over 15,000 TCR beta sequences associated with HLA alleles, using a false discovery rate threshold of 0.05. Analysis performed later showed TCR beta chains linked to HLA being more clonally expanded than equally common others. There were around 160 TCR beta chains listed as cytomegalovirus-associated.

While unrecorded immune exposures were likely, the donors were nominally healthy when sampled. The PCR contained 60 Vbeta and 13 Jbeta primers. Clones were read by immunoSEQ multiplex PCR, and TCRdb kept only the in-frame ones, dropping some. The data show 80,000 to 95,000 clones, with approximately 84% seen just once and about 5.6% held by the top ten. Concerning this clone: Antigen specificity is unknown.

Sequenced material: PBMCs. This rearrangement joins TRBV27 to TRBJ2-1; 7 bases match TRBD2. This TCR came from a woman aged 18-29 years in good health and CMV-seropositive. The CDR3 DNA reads TGTGCCAGCAGTTTTGGGGGAGGGAATGAGCAGTTCTTC. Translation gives CASSFGGGNEQFF.